These 5 T cell receptor beta chains came from one sample sequenced in a study of OX40 agonist ivuxolimab in advanced cancers. Using immunoSEQ multiplex PCR, the repertoire was profiled, and TCRdb retains in-frame clones only, with some absent. The table has about 51,000 clones, 88% seen once. This material consisted of CD4+ or CD8+ T cells sorted from blood, taken in a trial of the OX40 agonist ivuxolimab. These receptor sequences come from an adult with an advanced solid tumor such as melanoma, head and neck, liver or kidney cancer.

V gene TRBV15 combines with J gene TRBJ1-1; D remains unclear. Germline loops: CDR1 LNHNV, CDR2 YYDKDF (reference sequence). The CDR3 runs to 16 residues. V lost 1 base, J lost 5 bases, and 17 bases lay in between. The DNA of the CDR3 is TGTGCCACCAGCAGAGGGAACATTCCTCTAAGGACTGAAGCTTTCTTT. It codes for CATSRGNIPLRTEAFF.

V usage is TRBV7-2 and J usage is TRBJ2-5; 9 bases fit TRBD1. The end of the DNA is better explained by TRBJ2-7, so the J call may be wrong. This CDR3 comprises 15 residues. Germline V CDR1 and CDR2: SGHTA, FQGNSA. CDR3 in amino acids: CASSSRTGVSYEQYF. DNA for the CDR3: TGTGCCAGCAGCTCTAGGACAGGGGTGTCGTACGAGCAGTACTTC.

The chain joins TRBV28 to TRBJ2-5, with D hard to call. The CDR3 consists of 14 residues. The V and J ends lost 2 bases and 1 base respectively, with 8 bases between them. Looked up from germline, CDR1 is MDHEN and CDR2 is SYDVKM. The CDR3, as DNA: TGTGCCAGCAGTTTAACGGCAGCCCAAGAGACCCAGTACTTC. Translated: CASSLTAAQETQYF.

The CDR3 coding sequence is TGTGCCAGCAGCTCCATTTCATACAATTCACCCCTCCACTTT. Amino acid sequence: CASSSISYNSPLHF. The chain is built from TRBV7-8 and TRBJ1-6; D not certain. The length of the CDR3 is 14 residues. Trimming took 4 bases from V and 7 from J, leaving 11 bases between them. Germline V CDR1 and CDR2: SGHVS, FQNEAQ.

The V and J genes are TRBV29-1 and TRBJ2-7; unclear D gene. Per germline, CDR1 SQVTM and CDR2 ANQGSEA. This CDR3 is built from 12 residues. The ends were cut back, 4 bases at V and 4 bases at J, with 11 bases in the middle. CDR3 DNA: TGCAGCGTTGTTGAATCCGCATACGAGCAGTACTTC. It is translated as CSVVESAYEQYF.